A selection of T cell receptor beta chains follows, all from one sample in a study of CD8 T cells in ankylosing spondylitis. TCRdb ran MiXCR on the 5' RACE reads and lists one entry per CDR3 protein. The sample lists about 160,000 distinct CDR3 sequences; about 17% were seen once. The sample consisted of blood, either unsorted or a sorted T cell fraction (not recorded which). All receptors come from a male donor with ankylosing spondylitis or in good health (not recorded which). CDR3s leave out the opening cysteine and the closing phenylalanine or tryptophan.

V: TRBV30; CDR3: AWGTGTGTYEQY
V: TRBV21-1; CDR3: ASSKVRDRGGEAF
V: TRBV20-1; CDR3: SAREGTGVPEAF
V: TRBV24-1; CDR3: ATSDRGLAGAGEQY
V: TRBV12-3/TRBV12-4; CDR3: ASRIMAGNTIY
V: TRBV5-6; CDR3: ASSTLGVKNIQY
V: TRBV2; CDR3: ASSLPVYIAGGGADTQY
V: TRBV20-1; CDR3: SATHGTEGETQY
V: TRBV7-2; CDR3: ASSAHSTDTQY
V: TRBV5-1; CDR3: ASSFWTGSYEQY
V: TRBV2; CDR3: ASTPDRGSYNEQF
V: TRBV4-1; CDR3: ASSQEGQGRGELF
V: TRBV3-1; CDR3: ASSQAGGNEQF
V: TRBV6-5; CDR3: ASSYTLRGGRDEQF
V: TRBV12-3/TRBV12-4; CDR3: ASTLAGLSEQY
V: TRBV12-3/TRBV12-4; CDR3: ASRINKNIQY
V: TRBV4-2; CDR3: ASSPPESPGELF
V: TRBV5-1; CDR3: ASSKQLGSTEAF
V: TRBV14; CDR3: ASSRSTSGRGTGELF
V: TRBV27; CDR3: ASSSGTSGKNIQY
V: TRBV25-1; CDR3: ASSGQGFLTGYT
V: TRBV10-3; CDR3: AISEGQGQQPQH
V: TRBV7-2; CDR3: ASSRFLAGGTDTQY
V: TRBV7-8; CDR3: ASSLYRGRSGNTIY
V: TRBV3-1; CDR3: ASRDLAGSETQY
V: TRBV6-5; CDR3: ASRRTSSYEQY
V: TRBV12-3/TRBV12-4; CDR3: ASSPTDRHQPQH
V: TRBV12-3/TRBV12-4; CDR3: ASSGQGIYGYT
V: TRBV7-3; CDR3: ASSLTVVTNTGELF
V: TRBV7-7; CDR3: ASSLDRAGDNEQF
V: TRBV12-3/TRBV12-4; CDR3: ASSLTSGHRYTDTQY
V: TRBV10-3; CDR3: AISAGKGDYNEQF
V: TRBV27; CDR3: ASSLHTNPPNEQF
V: TRBV12-3/TRBV12-4; CDR3: ASREARDSLQTQY
V: TRBV20-1; CDR3: SARSAGPGSYNEQF
V: TRBV7-3; CDR3: VSSLSRKETQY
V: TRBV2; CDR3: ASSGLGTTKETQY
V: TRBV5-6; CDR3: ASSLLTYEQY
V: TRBV23-1; CDR3: ASSQRAERQGVYEQY
V: TRBV5-1; CDR3: ASSLGTHTDTQY
V: TRBV30; CDR3: AWSAVYTGELF
V: TRBV7-3; CDR3: ASSLNREQY
V: TRBV4-2; CDR3: ASSQWLAADTQY